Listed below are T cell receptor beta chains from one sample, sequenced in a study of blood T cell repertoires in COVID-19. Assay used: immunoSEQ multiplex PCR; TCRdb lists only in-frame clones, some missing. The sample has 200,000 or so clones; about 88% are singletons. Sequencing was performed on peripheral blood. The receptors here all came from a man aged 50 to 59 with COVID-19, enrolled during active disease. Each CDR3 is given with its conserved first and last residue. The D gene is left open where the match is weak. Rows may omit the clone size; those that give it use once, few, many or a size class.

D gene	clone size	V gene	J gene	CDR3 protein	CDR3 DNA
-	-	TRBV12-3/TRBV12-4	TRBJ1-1	CASILGPGTEAFF	TGTGCCAGCATCTTGGGCCCTGGCACTGAAGCTTTCTTT
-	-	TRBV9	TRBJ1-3	CASSVSIRRSSGNTIYF	TGTGCCAGCAGCGTAAGTATCAGAAGGAGCTCTGGAAACACCATATATTTT
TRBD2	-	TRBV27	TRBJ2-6	CASSSRTSGASPSGANVLTF	TGTGCCAGCAGTTCTCGGACTAGCGGGGCAAGCCCCTCTGGGGCCAACGTCCTGACTTTC
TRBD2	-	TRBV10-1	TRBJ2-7	CASSESGAGVYEQYF	TGCGCCAGCAGTGAGTCGGGAGCGGGAGTCTACGAGCAGTACTTC
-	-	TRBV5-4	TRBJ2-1	CASSLGGPSYNEQFF	TGTGCCAGCAGCTTGGGGGGGCCCTCCTACAATGAGCAGTTCTTC
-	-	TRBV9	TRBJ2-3	CASSPFVGGTDTQYF	TGTGCCAGCAGCCCCTTCGTGGGCGGCACAGATACGCAGTATTTT
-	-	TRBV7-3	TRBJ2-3	CASSFRGTDTDTQYF	TGTGCCAGCAGCTTCCGGGGGACGGACACAGATACGCAGTATTTT
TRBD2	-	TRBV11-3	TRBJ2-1	CASSSGTSWNEQFF	TGTGCCAGCAGCTCAGGGACTAGCTGGAATGAGCAGTTCTTC
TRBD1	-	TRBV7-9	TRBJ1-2	CASSPRDRGPYGYTF	TGTGCCAGCAGCCCCCGGGACAGGGGCCCTTATGGCTACACCTTC
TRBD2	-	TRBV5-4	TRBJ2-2	CASSSSGRETGELFF	TGTGCCAGCAGCTCCAGTGGGCGGGAGACCGGGGAGCTGTTTTTT
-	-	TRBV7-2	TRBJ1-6	CASSLAQQGHRGNSPLHF	TGTGCCAGCAGCTTAGCCCAACAGGGACACCGCGGCAATTCACCCCTCCACTTT
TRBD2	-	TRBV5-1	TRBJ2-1	CASSWDYSRYNEQFF	TGCGCCAGCAGCTGGGACTATTCTCGTTACAATGAGCAGTTCTTC
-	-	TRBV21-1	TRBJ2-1	CASSQKRDSSYNEQFF	TGTGCCAGCAGTCAAAAGCGGGATAGCTCCTACAATGAGCAGTTCTTC
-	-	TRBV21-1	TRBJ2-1	CASSKVGGTSGGSSYNEQFF	TGTGCCAGCAGCAAAGTGGGAGGGACTAGCGGGGGAAGCTCCTACAATGAGCAGTTCTTC
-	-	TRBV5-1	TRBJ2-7	CASSRWQEEDEQYF	TGCGCCAGCAGTCGGTGGCAGGAGGAGGACGAGCAGTACTTC
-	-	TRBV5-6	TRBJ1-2	CASSLQGAGGYTF	TGTGCCAGCAGCTTGCAGGGTGCGGGGGGCTACACCTTC
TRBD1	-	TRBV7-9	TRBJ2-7	CATSRDSAYEQYF	TGTGCCACTAGTCGGGACAGTGCCTACGAGCAGTACTTC
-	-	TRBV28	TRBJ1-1	CASSMRSLGLDTEAFF	TGTGCCAGCTCGATGAGGTCTCTGGGGCTGGACACTGAAGCTTTCTTT
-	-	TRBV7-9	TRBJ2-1	CASSAGQYYNEQFF	TGTGCCAGCAGCGCGGGACAGTACTACAATGAGCAGTTCTTC
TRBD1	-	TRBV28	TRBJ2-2	CASSKTTGGTGELFF	TGTGCCAGCAGTAAGACGACAGGGGGCACCGGGGAGCTGTTTTTT
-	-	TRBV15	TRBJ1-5	CATSRDQQGHNQPQHF	TGTGCCACCAGCAGAGATCAACAGGGTCACAATCAGCCCCAGCATTTT
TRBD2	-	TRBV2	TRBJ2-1	CASSVSGGANEQFF	TGTGCCAGCAGTGTAAGCGGGGGGGCTAATGAGCAGTTCTTC
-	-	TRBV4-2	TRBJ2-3	CASSQVFGSSGDTQYF	TGTGCCAGCAGCCAAGTATTTGGTAGCTCGGGAGATACGCAGTATTTT
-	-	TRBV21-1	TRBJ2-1	CASSPEKRHQSSYNEQFF	TGTGCCAGCAGCCCAGAAAAGAGGCACCAGAGCTCCTACAATGAGCAGTTCTTC
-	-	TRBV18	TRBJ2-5	CASSPTVWETQYF	TGTGCCAGCTCACCGACAGTGTGGGAGACCCAGTACTTC
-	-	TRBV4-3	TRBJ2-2	CASSQEVAGNTGELFF	TGCGCCAGCAGCCAAGAAGTGGCGGGGAACACCGGGGAGCTGTTTTTT
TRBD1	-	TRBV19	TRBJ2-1	CASSKPGQGGDEQFF	TGTGCCAGTAGCAAACCGGGACAGGGGGGAGATGAGCAGTTCTTC
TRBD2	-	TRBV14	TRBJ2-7	CASSQGLAGGPQGNEQYF	TGTGCCAGCAGCCAAGGACTAGCGGGAGGGCCCCAAGGGAACGAGCAGTACTTC
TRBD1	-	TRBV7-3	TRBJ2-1	CASGQGQGTYNEQFF	TGTGCCAGCGGCCAGGGACAGGGCACCTACAATGAGCAGTTCTTC
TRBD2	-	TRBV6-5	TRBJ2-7	CASSPSGSFYEQYF	TGTGCCAGCAGTCCTAGCGGGAGTTTCTACGAGCAGTACTTC
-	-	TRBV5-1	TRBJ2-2	CASSLAQATNTGELFF	TGCGCCAGCAGCTTGGCCCAAGCCACGAACACCGGGGAGCTGTTTTTT
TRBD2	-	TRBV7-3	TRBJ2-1	CASTGGLAGSNEQFF	TGTGCCAGCACGGGGGGTCTAGCGGGAAGTAATGAGCAGTTCTTC
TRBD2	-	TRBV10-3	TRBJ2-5	CAISGGLAEETQYF	TGTGCCATCAGTGGGGGACTAGCGGAAGAGACCCAGTACTTC
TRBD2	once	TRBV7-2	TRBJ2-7	CASSRTSGYEQYF	TGTGCCAGCAGTCGGACTAGCGGCTACGAGCAGTACTTC
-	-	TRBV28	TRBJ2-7	CASNSPGQQLLYEQYF	TGTGCCAGCAACTCCCCGGGACAACAACTCCTCTACGAGCAGTACTTC
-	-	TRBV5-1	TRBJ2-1	CASSLTLGGDEQFF	TGCGCCAGCAGCTTGACCCTTGGCGGCGATGAGCAGTTCTTC
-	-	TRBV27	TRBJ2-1	CASSRTTSNEQFF	TGTGCCAGCAGCAGGACAACCTCCAATGAGCAGTTCTTC
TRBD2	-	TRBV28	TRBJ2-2	CASSRGGVTGELFF	TGTGCCAGCAGCCGCGGGGGGGTGACCGGGGAGCTGTTTTTT
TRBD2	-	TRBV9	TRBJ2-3	CASSVALAGGASTDTQYF	TGTGCCAGCAGCGTAGCTCTAGCGGGAGGGGCTAGCACAGATACGCAGTATTTT
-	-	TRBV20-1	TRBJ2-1	CSASLSSYNEQFF	TGCAGTGCTAGTCTGAGCTCCTACAATGAGCAGTTCTTC